One sample yielded the 7 T cell receptor beta chains listed below, sequenced in a study of cytomegalovirus exposure and HLA in healthy donors. PCR used 60 Vbeta primers and 13 Jbeta primers. Sequencing was performed with immunoSEQ multiplex PCR; in TCRdb, only in-frame clones are kept and a portion is missing. The sample includes tens of thousands of clones, less than 75% of them seen just once. Source material: PBMCs. These receptors were obtained from a man in his forties or fifties in good health and CMV-seropositive.

The chain employs TRBV10-3 and TRBJ1-1; tentatively, D is TRBD1 (5 bases). The CDR3 length is 17 residues. Germline V lookup: CDR1 ENHRY, CDR2 SYGVKD. V lost 2 bases and J 3 bases, leaving 19 bases between the germline ends. CDR3 sequence reads: CAISEPRSGPGDTEAFF. The CDR3 bases are TGTGCCATCAGTGAGCCGAGATCAGGGCCGGGGGACACTGAAGCTTTCTTT.

This chain connects TRBV5-1 to TRBJ2-1, with 7 bases lining up with TRBD2. V dropped 4 bases and J dropped 7; count of bases not matched to a gene: 11. This CDR3 spans 15 amino acids. Germline V gene data show CDR1 as SGHRS and CDR2 as YFSETQ. CDR3 nucleotides: TGCGCCAGCAGCGTGACTAGCCCCCTGGTAAATGAGCAGTTCTTC. Its protein product is CASSVTSPLVNEQFF.

This clone was detected only a few times. The V call is TRBV27, the J call TRBJ1-6; TRBD1 matches at 11 bases. The CDR3 loop spans 15 amino acids. Germline lookup yields CDR1 MNHEY and CDR2 SMNVEV (reference sequence). V shed 10 bases and J 5 bases; nucleotides not matched to a gene: 7. In DNA, the CDR3 is TGTGCCACCCGGGACAGGGGGTATAATAATTCACCCCTCCACTTT. It specifies CATRDRGYNNSPLHF.

The V and J genes are TRBV7-2 and TRBJ2-1, with a possible D match to TRBD1 (5 bases). From germline, CDR1 is SGHTA and CDR2 FQGNSA. The CDR3 spans 17 residues. The germline V and J ends were trimmed by 7 bases and 9 bases, with 28 bases remaining between them. CDR3 residues: CASKGAGPMGSYGEQFF. The CDR3 coding sequence is TGTGCCAGCAAGGGTGCAGGGCCGATGGGTTCGTATGGTGAGCAGTTCTTC.

The chain combines TRBV19 with TRBJ2-1; a possible D gene is TRBD2 (6 bases). The V and J ends lost 1 base and 1 base respectively, with 8 bases between them. The germline CDR1 and CDR2 sequences are LNHDA and SQIVND (reference sequence). This CDR3 has 15 amino acids. In nucleotides, the CDR3 is TGTGCCAGTAGTATAGCGGGAGTTTCCTACAATGAGCAGTTCTTC. It is translated as CASSIAGVSYNEQFF. The whole variable domain, remainder taken from reference TRBV19 and TRBJ2-1, is DGGITQSPKYLFRKEGQNVTLSCEQNLNHDAMYWYRQDPGQGLRLIYYSQIVNDFQKGDIAEGYSVSREKKESFPLTVTSAQKNPTAFYLCASSIAGVSYNEQFFGPGTRLTVL.

This chain joins TRBV19 and TRBJ1-1, with D unclear. The CDR3 is 15 residues long. CDR1 LNHDA and CDR2 SQIVND come from the germline V gene (reference sequence). V lost 6 bases and J lost 4, with 18 bases in between. The CDR3 DNA reads as TGTGCCAGTAGAGGTATGGACGCGGGTAGCACTGAAGCTTTCTTT. It codes for CASRGMDAGSTEAFF.

The chain combines TRBV10-3 with TRBJ2-7; 15 bases are shared with TRBD2. V lost 0 bases to trimming and J lost 0 bases; unmatched junction nucleotides: 15. CDR3 size: 22 residues. The V gene's germline CDR1 is ENHRY and CDR2 SYGVKD. CDR3 bases: TGTGCCATCAGTGAGTCTCCGGGACTAGCGGGGGGTCCTGGATCTAGCTCCTACGAGCAGTACTTC. It translates to CAISESPGLAGGPGSSSYEQYF.